These 29 T cell receptor beta chains came from one sample sequenced in a study of beta chain features in type 1 diabetes. General observations from the study: Among all four CD4+ subsets, Type 1 diabetes patients had TCRB CDR3s that were moderately but significantly shorter.

These receptors lack a known antigen. Expressed TCRB transcripts were sequenced because the isolated RNA had all been reverse transcribed beforehand. Clones were read by immunoSEQ multiplex PCR, and TCRdb kept only the in-frame ones, dropping some. The sample has roughly 250,000 clones; about a fifth are singletons. Source material: naive CD4+ T cells from blood. The receptors were gathered from a woman aged 40-49 years with type 1 diabetes.

V is TRBV5-1 and J is TRBJ1-1, with 10 bases identical to TRBD1. The length of the CDR3 is 15 residues. CDR1 SGHRS and CDR2 YFSETQ come from the germline V gene. The V gene end was trimmed by 3 bases and the J gene end by 4 bases; junction bases not matched to a gene: 6. The CDR3: CASSSGTGVFTEAFF. CDR3 in DNA: TGCGCCAGCAGCTCGGGGACAGGGGTTTTCACTGAAGCTTTCTTT.

This clone was detected a few times. V is TRBV7-2 and J is TRBJ2-3; TRBD2 is a possible D gene (6 bases). With 5 bases removed from V and 1 base from J, the gap between germline ends came to 16 bases. Per germline, CDR1 SGHTA and CDR2 FQGNSA. This CDR3 is 16 amino acids long. CDR3 DNA sequence: TGTGCCAGCAGCCAAACCCGGGCTAGCGGCACAGATACGCAGTATTTT. This codes for CASSQTRASGTDTQYF.

This clone was seen a handful of times. This sequence joins TRBV2 and TRBJ2-6; D uncertain. V shed 6 bases and J shed 0 bases, with 12 bases lying between them. CDR1 is SNHLY and CDR2 is FYNNEI in the germline V gene. The CDR3 sequence is 16 residues long. CDR3 nucleotide sequence: TGTGCCAGCAGACCGTTACTCTTCTCTGGGGCCAACGTCCTGACTTTC. Translation gives CASRPLLFSGANVLTF.

Only a few counts were recorded for this clone. V usage is TRBV7-9 and J usage is TRBJ2-7, with D possibly matching TRBD2 (6 bases). V dropped 3 bases and J dropped 2 bases, with 11 bases sitting between them. Germline V lookup: CDR1 SEHNR, CDR2 FQNEAQ (reference sequence). This CDR3 region has 14 residues. The CDR3 region is CASSLSGEAYEQYF. The CDR3 region has the DNA TGTGCCAGCAGCTTGTCGGGAGAAGCCTACGAGCAGTACTTC.

In this sample, this clone turned up a few times. The V call is TRBV4-3, the J call TRBJ2-3; 7 bases are shared with TRBD2. The V and J ends lost 1 base and 4 bases, in that order; junction bases with no gene match: 11. Germline assignment: CDR1 LGHNA and CDR2 YSLEER. This CDR3 contains 17 residues. The CDR3 loop is CASSQGLGGQGSDTQYF. The CDR3 coding sequence is TGCGCCAGCAGCCAAGGGTTGGGAGGGCAAGGGTCAGATACGCAGTATTTT.

This clone was seen a few times. The sample carries other DNA sequences with the same CDR3. The chain joins TRBV7-2 to TRBJ1-2; 9 nucleotides agree with TRBD1. The trim removed 6 bases at V and 3 bases at J, leaving 5 bases unmatched. This CDR3 region has 14 residues. CDR1 is SGHTA and CDR2 is FQGNSA in the germline V gene. CDR3 loop: CASSLWTGDYGYTF. The CDR3 DNA is TGTGCCAGCAGTCTTTGGACAGGGGACTATGGCTACACCTTC.

This clone was observed a few times. V and J are TRBV9 and TRBJ2-7, with 7 bases aligning to TRBD1. This CDR3 is 15 amino acids long. CDR1 is SGDLS, CDR2 YYNGEE, per germline. The junction had 10 bases not matched to a gene; V was cut back by 4 bases and J by 3 bases. The CDR3 sequence is CASSPRTGAYYEQYF. Written as DNA, the CDR3 is TGTGCCAGCAGCCCCAGGACAGGTGCCTACTACGAGCAGTACTTC.

The V and J genes are TRBV4-3 and TRBJ2-7; possible D gene TRBD2, 5 bases. The CDR3 is 14 residues long. CDR1 is LGHNA, CDR2 YSLEER, per germline. V was clipped by 1 base and J by 0 bases, with 7 bases between them. DNA for the CDR3: TGCGCCAGCAGCCAAGCGGGGTACTCCTACGAGCAGTACTTC. It codes for CASSQAGYSYEQYF.

This clone has more than one count but fewer than ten. This chain joins TRBV7-9 and TRBJ1-4; D is ambiguous. CDR3 size: 14 residues. Per the germline V gene, CDR1 is SEHNR and CDR2 is FQNEAQ (reference sequence). V was shortened by 3 bases and J by 5 bases, with 10 bases between the two germline ends. The CDR3 sequence: CASSLGHSNEKLFF. The CDR3 DNA follows: TGTGCCAGCAGCTTGGGCCATTCGAATGAAAAACTGTTTTTT.

This clone was detected a few times. This rearrangement joins TRBV29-1 to TRBJ2-3, with 12 bases that match TRBD2. CDR1 is SQVTM and CDR2 is ANQGSEA in the germline V gene. The J segment lost 5 bases and the V segment lost 8 bases, leaving 8 bases of the junction unmatched. CDR3 length equals 14 residues. CDR3 sequence reads: CSLRLAGVVDTQYF. CDR3 DNA sequence: TGCAGCCTCCGACTAGCGGGAGTGGTAGATACGCAGTATTTT.

CDR3: CASSPAGLGGNEQFF. In DNA, the CDR3 is TGTGCCAGCAGCCCCGCGGGACTAGGAGGCAATGAGCAGTTCTTC. The chain combines TRBV5-4 with TRBJ2-1, with 8 bases that match TRBD2. Per germline, CDR1 SGHNT and CDR2 YYREEE (reference sequence). The CDR3 length is 15 residues. After removal of 4 bases from V and 6 bases from J, the junction contained 9 bases not matched to a gene.

This clone has only a few counts. The chain joins TRBV5-1 to TRBJ1-6; 9 positions agree with TRBD1. The CDR3 has 15 residues. J lost 8 bases, V lost 0 bases, and 3 bases had no gene match. Per the germline V gene, CDR1 is SGHRS and CDR2 is YFSETQ. The CDR3 loop reads CASSLAGQGYSPLHF. In DNA form, the CDR3 reads TGCGCCAGCAGCTTGGCCGGACAGGGGTATTCACCCCTCCACTTT.

The chain recombines TRBV9 with TRBJ1-1, with 8 bases identical to TRBD1. The CDR3 runs 15 residues. V was clipped by 3 bases and J by 3 bases; unmatched bases: 7. CDR1 is SGDLS, CDR2 YYNGEE, per germline. The CDR3: CASSAQGARDTEAFF. The CDR3 DNA sequence: TGTGCCAGCAGCGCCCAGGGGGCTCGAGACACTGAAGCTTTCTTT.

This clone was counted only a few times. V usage is TRBV6-5 and J usage is TRBJ1-5; D uncertain. V dropped 5 bases and J dropped 13 bases, with 9 bases sitting between them. Germline assignment: CDR1 MNHEY and CDR2 SVGAGI. The CDR3 covers 10 residues. The DNA for the CDR3 is TGTGCCAGCAGTGAATCAGAACAGCATTTT. Translating it yields CASSESEQHF.

The rearrangement uses TRBV2 and TRBJ2-4, with D uncertain. Germline V gives CDR1 SNHLY, CDR2 FYNNEI. V was clipped by 3 bases and J by 0 bases, with 9 bases between them. This CDR3 region has 15 residues. The CDR3 nucleotides read TGTGCCAGCAGTGAGTTCGGTCTAGCCAAAAACATTCAGTACTTC. This encodes CASSEFGLAKNIQYF.

This chain links TRBV28 with TRBJ1-5; D remains unclear. The CDR3 is made up of 12 amino acids. V lost 3 bases and J 5 bases, leaving 5 bases between the germline ends. In germline, CDR1 is MDHEN, CDR2 SYDVKM. CDR3 sequence (DNA): TGTGCCAGCAGTTTTCAGTATCAGCCCCAGCATTTT. Translating gives CASSFQYQPQHF.

This chain uses TRBV29-1 with TRBJ1-1, with D perhaps matching TRBD1 (6 bases). CDR1 SQVTM and CDR2 ANQGSEA come from the germline V gene. V lost 6 bases and J lost 7, with 24 bases in between. The CDR3 has 15 residues. The CDR3 is CSVVKGTTREGEAFF. CDR3 bases: TGCAGCGTCGTTAAAGGGACAACCCGGGAAGGTGAAGCTTTCTTT.

This sequence joins TRBV6-5 and TRBJ1-1; a possible D gene is TRBD1 (5 bases). CDR1 and CDR2 (germline): MNHEY, SVGAGI. V dropped 7 bases and J dropped 7 bases, with 13 bases sitting between them. CDR3 size: 12 residues. CDR3 sequence (DNA): TGTGCCAGCATCCCTGGGCAGGGTGAAGCTTTCTTT. Translation gives CASIPGQGEAFF.

This clone was detected only a few times. The chain couples TRBV30 to TRBJ1-4, with unresolved D. V lost 1 base and J lost 9, with 15 bases in between. The CDR3 length is 14 residues. CDR1 is GTSNPN, CDR2 SVGIG, per germline (reference sequence). CDR3 DNA sequence: TGTGCCTGGAGTGCCAGCATGGAGGTGAAAAAACTGTTTTTT. Protein sequence: CAWSASMEVKKLFF.

This clone was picked up one time. The V gene is TRBV6-5, the J gene TRBJ2-5, with 9 nucleotides matching TRBD2. J lost 3 bases, V lost 5 bases, and 4 bases had no gene match. In germline, CDR1 is MNHEY, CDR2 SVGAGI. The CDR3 loop spans 14 amino acids. The CDR3 is CASSVSGRKETQYF. CDR3 in DNA: TGTGCCAGCAGTGTTAGCGGGAGAAAAGAGACCCAGTACTTC.

Points on this clone: Distinct nucleotide sequences in the sample also encode this CDR3. This rearrangement joins TRBV18 to TRBJ1-5; weak D call: TRBD1 (6 bases). Germline-derived CDR1 and CDR2 are KGHSH and LQKENI. Trimming removed 3 bases from V and 4 bases from J, with 7 bases in between. CDR3 length: 13 amino acids. The CDR3 protein is CASSPDRNQPQHF. In DNA form, the CDR3 reads TGTGCCAGCTCACCGGACAGAAATCAGCCCCAGCATTTT.

The V and J genes are TRBV4-1 and TRBJ1-5, with D uncertain. V was trimmed by 0 bases and J by 6 bases, leaving 6 bases between them. Germline CDR1 reads MGHRA; CDR2 reads YSYEKL. The CDR3 loop spans 13 amino acids. This chain's CDR3 is CASSQEDFQPQHF. Here the CDR3 DNA reads TGCGCCAGCAGCCAAGAGGACTTTCAGCCCCAGCATTTT.

The rearrangement joins TRBV7-2 to TRBJ2-3, with D unresolved. V was trimmed by 5 bases and J by 4 bases, leaving 7 bases between them. The CDR3 loop spans 12 amino acids. Germline V gives CDR1 SGHTA, CDR2 FQGNSA. DNA of the CDR3: TGTGCCAGCAGCCTCTATGCAGATACGCAGTATTTT. Residues: CASSLYADTQYF.

The rearrangement joins TRBV7-2 to TRBJ2-7, with unresolved D. From germline, CDR1 is SGHTA and CDR2 FQGNSA. Trimming left V 4 bases short and J 4 bases short, with 17 bases between. The CDR3 length is 15 residues. CDR3 coding DNA: TGTGCCAGCAGCTCTGCCGGCGGTAGGCGGTACGAGCAGTACTTC. Its translation is CASSSAGGRRYEQYF.

This clone showed up just a few times. DNA for the CDR3: TGTGCCAGCGGGAGGAGAGCGGGAGCCCTCGGGGATACGCAGTATTTT. It codes for CASGRRAGALGDTQYF. The chain links TRBV2 to TRBJ2-3, with 8 bases aligning to TRBD2. The CDR3 loop spans 16 amino acids. From germline, CDR1 is SNHLY and CDR2 FYNNEI. Unmatched junction bases numbered 16, after V lost 8 bases and J lost 6 bases.

The table lists this clone with a count of one. This chain connects TRBV7-2 to TRBJ1-4; TRBD1 aligns across 9 bases. The junction had 5 bases not matched to a gene; V was cut back by 6 bases and J by 3 bases. Germline lookup yields CDR1 SGHTA and CDR2 FQGNSA. This CDR3 spans 15 amino acids. The CDR3 loop reads CASRQGTGSNEKLFF. The CDR3, as DNA: TGTGCCAGCAGGCAGGGGACAGGGTCTAATGAAAAACTGTTTTTT.

This clone was seen more than once but under ten times. This chain connects TRBV19 to TRBJ2-1, with 7 bases matching TRBD2. This CDR3 has 15 residues. The junction had 6 bases not matched to a gene; V was cut back by 3 bases and J by 4 bases. The germline gives CDR1 LNHDA, CDR2 SQIVND (reference sequence). The CDR3 here is CASSISLADYNEQFF. The DNA for the CDR3 is TGTGCCAGTAGTATCAGCCTAGCGGATTACAATGAGCAGTTCTTC.

The chain recombines TRBV4-3 with TRBJ1-2, with TRBD1 as a possible D gene (5 bases). The V and J ends lost 2 bases and 8 bases respectively, with 18 bases between them. The CDR3 extends over 15 amino acids. CDR1 and CDR2 (germline): LGHNA, YSLEER. The CDR3 sequence is CASSQLQVTRGGYTF. The CDR3 DNA follows: TGCGCCAGCAGCCAATTACAGGTAACGAGAGGCGGCTACACCTTC.

The chain combines TRBV4-3 with TRBJ1-2; no definite D call. V dropped 0 bases and J dropped 2 bases, with 13 bases sitting between them. CDR1 is LGHNA and CDR2 is YSLEER in the germline V gene. CDR3 length equals 16 residues. For the CDR3, the DNA is TGCGCCAGCAGCCAAGATCTGCGACACGCGAACTATGGCTACACCTTC. It codes for CASSQDLRHANYGYTF.